Each of the 19 T cell receptor beta chains below was sequenced from the same sample in a study of Graves' ophthalmopathy and Graves' hyperthyroidism. From RNA, the CDR3 regions of TCR beta chains were amplified and sequenced. First-round RT-PCR used HTBI primers; second-round multiplex PCR followed. TCRdb passed the multiplex PCR reads through MiXCR, listing each CDR3 protein once. The table records about 640,000 distinct CDR3 sequences, roughly 39% of them present only once. Sequencing was performed on peripheral blood. Source of these receptors: an adult man with Graves' ophthalmopathy.

On this clonotype: A read error may be the cause here, since a much bigger clone is one base away. The chain combines TRBV19 with TRBJ1-5; the D gene is possibly TRBD1 (6 bases). The CDR3 has 16 amino acids. V gave up 3 bases and J gave up 6 bases, with 18 bases separating them. The germline gives CDR1 LNHDA, CDR2 SQIVND (reference sequence). CDR3 protein: CASSMGALQGGQPQHF. CDR3 DNA: TGTGCCAGTAGTATGGGGGCCCTACAGGGAGGTCAGCCCCAGCATTTT. Using reference TRBV19 and TRBJ1-5 for the parts outside the CDR3, the full variable domain is DGGITQSPKYLFRKEGQNVTLSCEQNLNHDAMYWYRQDPGQGLRLIYYSQIVNDFQKGDIAEGYSVSREKKESFPLTVTSAQKNPTAFYLCASSMGALQGGQPQHFGDGTRLSIL.

This clonotype was counted only a few times. The chain recombines TRBV6-5 with TRBJ2-7; D not certain. This CDR3 is 15 amino acids long. The V gene lost 7 bases and the J gene lost 6 bases, with 22 bases spanning the gap. CDR1 is MNHEY, CDR2 SVGAGI, per germline. The CDR3 DNA is TGTGCCAGCATGTCCACCCCGACCGCTACGGCCGAGCAGTACTTC. Translation gives CASMSTPTATAEQYF.

There are a few counts of this clonotype. This rearrangement joins TRBV6-1 to TRBJ2-5; 7 positions agree with TRBD1. J gave up 1 base and V 5 bases, and 13 bases lay outside the gene matches. This CDR3 has 17 residues. The germline V gene has CDR1 MNHNS and CDR2 SASEGT. CDR3 sequence: CASSIRGGAGGQETQYF. For the CDR3, the DNA is TGTGCCAGCAGTATAAGGGGTGGGGCAGGGGGCCAAGAGACCCAGTACTTC.

V gene TRBV6-1 combines with J gene TRBJ1-4; tentative D call: TRBD1 (5 bases). Looked up from germline, CDR1 is MNHNS and CDR2 is SASEGT. Trimming removed 4 bases at V and 8 bases at J, with 14 bases between. CDR3 length: 14 amino acids. The CDR3: CASSGQRNREKLFF. The DNA of the CDR3 is TGTGCCAGCAGTGGCCAAAGAAACAGGGAAAAACTGTTTTTT.

The chain has TRBV11-1 and TRBJ2-7, with TRBD2 matching over 9 bases. This CDR3 has 13 amino acids. The trim removed 4 bases at V and 5 bases at J, leaving 3 bases unmatched. The germline V gene has CDR1 SGHAT and CDR2 FQDESV (reference sequence). The DNA of the CDR3 is TGTGCCAGCAGCTCTAGCGGGAACCACGAGCAGTACTTC. Protein sequence: CASSSSGNHEQYF.

As regards this clonotype: A junction end diverges from the germline sequence, so it may reflect a read error. J is TRBJ1-2 and V is TRBV10-2; D is undetermined. Germline V gene data show CDR1 as WSHSY and CDR2 as SAAADI. CDR3 size: 12 residues. The CDR3 sequence: CASSRIRNGYTF. The DNA for the CDR3 is TGTGCCAGCAGTAGGATCAGAAATGGCTACACCTTC.

This clonotype was observed a single time. V is TRBV29-1 and J is TRBJ2-7, with 9 bases fitting TRBD1. CDR3 size: 12 residues. Germline V lookup: CDR1 SQVTM, CDR2 ANQGSEA. V lost 4 bases, J lost 5 bases, and 3 bases stayed unmatched. The CDR3 DNA follows: TGCAGCGTTGTGGGGACAGGGAACGAGCAGTACTTC. Translated, it gives CSVVGTGNEQYF.

In this sample, this clonotype turned up many times. The chain carries TRBV7-9 and TRBJ1-2; 8 nucleotides line up with TRBD1. Losses at the gene ends were 3 bases for V and 3 bases for J; bases not matched to a gene: 6. The CDR3 contains 15 residues. Looked up from germline, CDR1 is SEHNR and CDR2 is FQNEAQ (reference sequence). The CDR3 spells CASSFGQGGHYGYTF. CDR3 sequence (DNA): TGTGCCAGCAGCTTTGGACAGGGAGGTCACTATGGCTACACCTTC.

This CDR3 is CASSYSTDRVRNQPQHF. CDR3 bases: TGTGCCAGCAGTTACTCGACTGACAGGGTGAGGAATCAGCCCCAGCATTTT. This chain links TRBV6-6 with TRBJ1-5; TRBD1 aligns across 7 bases. Germline V lookup: CDR1 MNHNY, CDR2 SVGAGI (reference sequence). The CDR3 contains 17 residues. J lost 4 bases, V lost 0 bases, and 9 bases had no gene match.

This clonotype was recorded at least ten times. The CDR3 protein is CASSQSFSKWTEAFF. The DNA of the CDR3 is TGCGCCAGCAGCCAATCATTCAGCAAGTGGACTGAAGCTTTCTTT. The chain uses TRBV4-1 and TRBJ1-1; D gene unclear. The CDR3 loop spans 15 amino acids. V shed 2 bases and J shed 5 bases, with 15 bases lying between them. Germline V gene data show CDR1 as MGHRA and CDR2 as YSYEKL.

This clonotype was seen at least ten times. This chain connects TRBV7-2 to TRBJ1-2; 7 nucleotides match TRBD1. The CDR3 contains 14 residues. Germline loops: CDR1 SGHTA, CDR2 FQGNSA. After removal of 5 bases from V and 8 bases from J, the junction contained 11 bases not matched to a gene. CDR3 DNA sequence: TGTGCCAGCAGCCCCCACAACAGGGGTGAGGGCTACACCTTC. Its protein is CASSPHNRGEGYTF.

The J gene is TRBJ1-4, the V gene TRBV9, with 7 bases lining up with TRBD1. V lost 4 bases and J lost 2; bases outside the gene matches: 5. The CDR3 consists of 15 residues. The germline V gene encodes CDR1 SGDLS and CDR2 YYNGEE. The CDR3 nucleotides are TGTGCCAGCAGCTTAGAGGGGGCTACTAATGAAAAACTGTTTTTT. Protein: CASSLEGATNEKLFF.

Note on this clonotype: The conserved final phenylalanine or tryptophan is absent from the CDR3, which likely points to a read error. V and J are TRBV25-1 and TRBJ1-1; 8 nucleotides match TRBD1. Trimming cost V 6 bases and J 0 bases; bases outside gene matches: 9. There are 16 residues in the CDR3. Germline CDR1 MGHDK, CDR2 SYGVNS. The CDR3 protein is CASSQMDRAMNTEAFL. The CDR3 DNA reads TGTGCCAGCAGCCAGATGGACAGGGCTATGAACACTGAAGCTTTCCTT.

The genes are TRBV5-5 and TRBJ1-6; D possibly corresponds to TRBD1 (5 bases). This CDR3 has 15 residues. V was clipped by 3 bases and J by 5 bases, with 12 bases between them. Looked up from germline, CDR1 is SGHKS and CDR2 is YYEKEE (reference sequence). The CDR3 protein is CASSWDGLHNSPLHF. Written as DNA, the CDR3 is TGTGCCAGCAGCTGGGACGGCCTCCATAATTCACCCCTCCACTTT.

The CDR3 spells CASSPSGRRAGELFF. CDR3 in DNA: TGTGCCAGCAGCCCTAGCGGGAGACGGGCCGGGGAGCTGTTTTTT. This chain connects TRBV11-1 to TRBJ2-2; 10 positions agree with TRBD2. The CDR3 sequence is 15 residues long. The V gene end was trimmed by 5 bases and the J gene end by 6 bases; junction bases not matched to a gene: 6. Germline loops: CDR1 SGHAT, CDR2 FQDESV (reference sequence).

This clonotype has at least ten counts. This chain connects TRBV12-3 or TRBV12-4 to TRBJ2-5; 7 bases align to TRBD1. The V and J ends lost 0 bases and 5 bases, in that order; junction bases with no gene match: 3. The length of the CDR3 is 14 residues. CDR3 loop: CASSLARGMETQYF. The CDR3 DNA follows: TGTGCCAGCAGTTTAGCCAGGGGGATGGAGACCCAGTACTTC.

The J gene is TRBJ1-3, the V gene TRBV7-9; no definite D call. The V end was cut by 4 bases, the J end by 7 bases, with 8 bases between. Per the germline V gene, CDR1 is SEHNR and CDR2 is FQNEAQ (reference sequence). The CDR3 has 12 amino acids. The CDR3 sequence: CASSYQSNTIYF. As DNA, the CDR3 is TGTGCCAGCAGCTATCAATCGAACACCATATATTTT.

This clonotype has a count of ten or more. This chain connects TRBV24-1 to TRBJ1-5, with D perhaps TRBD1 (5 bases). V was trimmed by 4 bases and J by 1 base, leaving 13 bases between them. The CDR3 has 16 residues. Germline V gene lookup returns CDR1 KGHDR and CDR2 SFDVKD. As DNA, the CDR3 is TGTGCCACCAGTGAGGGGGGGGATTACAGCAATCAGCCCCAGCATTTT. Protein: CATSEGGDYSNQPQHF.

This clonotype has a handful of counts. The J gene is TRBJ2-5, the V gene TRBV25-1; 9 bases map to TRBD2. Germline CDR1 and CDR2: MGHDK and SYGVNS. The CDR3 covers 16 residues. Trimming at V came to 6 bases and at J to 1 base, leaving 9 bases not matched to a gene. The CDR3 sequence: CASSVDPSGIQETQYF. CDR3 sequence (DNA): TGTGCCAGCAGCGTTGACCCTAGCGGGATCCAAGAGACCCAGTACTTC.